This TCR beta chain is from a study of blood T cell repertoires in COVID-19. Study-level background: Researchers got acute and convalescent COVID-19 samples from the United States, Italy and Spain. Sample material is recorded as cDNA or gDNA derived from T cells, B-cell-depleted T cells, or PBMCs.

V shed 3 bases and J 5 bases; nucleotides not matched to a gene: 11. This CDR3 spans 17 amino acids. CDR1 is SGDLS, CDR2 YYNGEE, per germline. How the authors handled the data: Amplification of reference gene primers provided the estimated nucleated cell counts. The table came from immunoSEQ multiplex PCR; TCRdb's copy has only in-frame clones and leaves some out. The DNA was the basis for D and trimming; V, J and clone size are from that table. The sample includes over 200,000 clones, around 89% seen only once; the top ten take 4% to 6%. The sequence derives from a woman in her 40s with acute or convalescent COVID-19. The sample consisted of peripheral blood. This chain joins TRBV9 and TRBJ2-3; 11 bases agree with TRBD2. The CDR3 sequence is CASSAYRLAGWIDTQYF. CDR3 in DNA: TGTGCCAGCAGCGCCTACCGACTAGCGGGATGGATAGATACGCAGTATTTT.